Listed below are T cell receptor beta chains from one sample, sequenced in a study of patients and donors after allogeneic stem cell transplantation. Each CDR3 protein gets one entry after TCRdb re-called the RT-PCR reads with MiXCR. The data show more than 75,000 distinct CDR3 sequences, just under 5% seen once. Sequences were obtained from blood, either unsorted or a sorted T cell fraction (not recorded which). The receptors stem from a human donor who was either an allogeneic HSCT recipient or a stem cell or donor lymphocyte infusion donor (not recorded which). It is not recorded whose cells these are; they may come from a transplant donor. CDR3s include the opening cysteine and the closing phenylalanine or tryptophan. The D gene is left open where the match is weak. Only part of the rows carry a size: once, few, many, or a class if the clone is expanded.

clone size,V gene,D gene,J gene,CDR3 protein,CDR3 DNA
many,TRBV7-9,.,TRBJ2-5,CASSFLVGQAGETQYF,TGTGCCAGCAGCTTCTTGGTTGGCCAAGCCGGGGAGACCCAGTACTTC
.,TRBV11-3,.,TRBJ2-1,CASSSDQNEQFF,TGTGCCAGCAGCTCAGATCAAAATGAGCAGTTCTTC
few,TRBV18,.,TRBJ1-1,CASSPPSLGTEAFF,TGTGCCAGCTCGCCGCCTTCGTTAGGGACTGAAGCTTTCTTT
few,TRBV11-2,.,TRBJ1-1,CASSSLRGATEAFF,TGTGCCAGCAGCTCCCTGAGGGGAGCCACTGAAGCTTTCTTT
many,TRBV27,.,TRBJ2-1,CASKRDSYYNEQFF,TGTGCCAGTAAGCGGGACAGCTACTACAATGAGCAGTTCTTC
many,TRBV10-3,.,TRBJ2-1,CAISGAQGGTYNEQFF,TGTGCCATCAGTGGCGCTCAGGGGGGGACCTACAATGAGCAGTTCTTC
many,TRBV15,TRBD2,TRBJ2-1,CATSRDESLSGSLHEQFF,TGTGCCACCAGCAGAGATGAAAGTCTAAGCGGGAGTCTCCATGAGCAGTTCTTC
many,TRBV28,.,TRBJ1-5,CASSLGDVNQPQHF,TGTGCCAGCAGTTTGGGGGATGTCAATCAGCCCCAGCATTTT
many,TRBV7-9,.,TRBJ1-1,CASVGDRAFF,TGTGCCTCGGTAGGGGATCGAGCTTTCTTT
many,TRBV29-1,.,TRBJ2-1,CSVEGSLGYEQFF,TGCAGCGTTGAAGGCTCGCTCGGCTATGAGCAGTTCTTC
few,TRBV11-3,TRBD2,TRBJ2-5,CASSLGRTSGGETQYF,TGTGCCAGCAGCTTAGGACGGACTAGCGGGGGTGAGACCCAGTACTTC
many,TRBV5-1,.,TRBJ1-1,CASSVSGRGAEAFF,TGCGCCAGCAGCGTTTCAGGGAGAGGGGCTGAAGCTTTCTTT
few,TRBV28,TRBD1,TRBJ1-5,CASSRQGATRRQPQHF,TGTGCCAGCAGTAGACAGGGGGCCACAAGGCGTCAGCCCCAGCATTTT
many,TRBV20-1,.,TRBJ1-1,CSARDRVGLTEAFF,TGCAGTGCTAGAGATAGGGTAGGCCTCACTGAAGCTTTCTTT
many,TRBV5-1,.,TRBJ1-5,CASSPMGGRQPQHF,TGCGCCAGCAGCCCAATGGGCGGGCGTCAGCCCCAGCATTTT
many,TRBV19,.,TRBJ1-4,CASSNRDREKLFF,TGTGCCAGTTCAAATCGTGACAGGGAAAAACTGTTTTTT
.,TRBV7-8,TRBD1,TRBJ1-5,CASSPVRDSYSNQPQHF,TGTGCCAGCAGCCCAGTCCGGGACAGCTATAGCAATCAGCCCCAGCATTTT
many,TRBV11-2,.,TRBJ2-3,CASSFVRSATDTQYF,TGTGCCAGCAGCTTCGTGCGTAGCGCCACAGATACGCAGTATTTT
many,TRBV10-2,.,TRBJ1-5,CASSDAGVQPQHF,TGCGCCAGCAGTGACGCAGGGGTTCAGCCCCAGCATTTT
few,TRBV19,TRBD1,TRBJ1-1,CATLDGTGGLNTEAFF,TGTGCCACCCTGGACGGGACAGGGGGCTTGAACACTGAAGCTTTCTTT
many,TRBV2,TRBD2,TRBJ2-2,CASLADLNTGELFF,TGTGCCAGCCTAGCGGACCTGAACACCGGGGAGCTGTTTTTT
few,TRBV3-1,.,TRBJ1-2,CASSQDSSARTVGYTF,TGTGCCAGCAGCCAAGATAGTTCGGCCCGGACGGTTGGCTACACCTTC
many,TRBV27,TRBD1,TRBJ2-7,CASSSAGGGIRPYEQYF,TGTGCCAGCAGTTCTGCAGGGGGCGGAATACGTCCCTACGAGCAGTACTTC
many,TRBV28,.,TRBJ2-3,CASHGFTDTQYF,TGTGCCTCCCACGGTTTCACAGATACGCAGTATTTT
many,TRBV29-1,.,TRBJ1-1,CSAYGGPIDTEAFF,TGCAGCGCCTATGGGGGACCTATTGACACTGAAGCTTTCTTT
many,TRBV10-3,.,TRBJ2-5,CAISAPSVGETQYF,TGTGCCATCAGTGCCCCTAGCGTTGGCGAGACCCAGTACTTC
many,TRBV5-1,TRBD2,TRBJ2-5,CASKKTSGTSGRETQYF,TGCGCCAGTAAAAAAACCTCCGGGACTAGCGGGCGAGAGACCCAGTACTTC
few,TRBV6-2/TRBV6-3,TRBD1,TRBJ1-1,CASRNPALGTGGIAEAFF,TGTGCCAGCAGGAACCCAGCCCTCGGGACAGGGGGAATTGCTGAAGCTTTCTTT
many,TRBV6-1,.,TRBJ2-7,CASRLHGRASSYEQYF,TGTGCCAGCAGATTGCACGGGCGGGCGAGCTCCTACGAGCAGTACTTC
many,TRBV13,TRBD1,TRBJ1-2,CASKRQGMNYGYTF,TGTGCCAGCAAAAGACAGGGGATGAACTATGGCTACACCTTC
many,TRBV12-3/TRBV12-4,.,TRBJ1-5,CASSLVRGDQPQHF,TGTGCCAGCAGTTTAGTGCGGGGTGATCAGCCCCAGCATTTT
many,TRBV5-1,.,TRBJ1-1,CASSPRAVDTEAFF,TGCGCCAGCAGTCCCAGGGCAGTGGACACTGAAGCTTTCTTT
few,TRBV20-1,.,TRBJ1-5,CSAREDSHSNQPQHF,TGCAGTGCTAGAGAGGACAGCCATAGCAATCAGCCCCAGCATTTT
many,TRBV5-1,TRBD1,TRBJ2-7,CASRFDRAIYEQYF,TGCGCCAGCCGCTTCGACAGGGCGATTTACGAGCAGTACTTC
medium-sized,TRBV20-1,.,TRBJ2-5,CSANSLWGLETQYF,TGCAGTGCTAACTCCCTTTGGGGGCTGGAGACCCAGTACTTC
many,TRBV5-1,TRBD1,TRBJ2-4,CASSFTGVKNIQYF,TGCGCCAGCAGCTTCACAGGGGTCAAAAACATTCAGTACTTC